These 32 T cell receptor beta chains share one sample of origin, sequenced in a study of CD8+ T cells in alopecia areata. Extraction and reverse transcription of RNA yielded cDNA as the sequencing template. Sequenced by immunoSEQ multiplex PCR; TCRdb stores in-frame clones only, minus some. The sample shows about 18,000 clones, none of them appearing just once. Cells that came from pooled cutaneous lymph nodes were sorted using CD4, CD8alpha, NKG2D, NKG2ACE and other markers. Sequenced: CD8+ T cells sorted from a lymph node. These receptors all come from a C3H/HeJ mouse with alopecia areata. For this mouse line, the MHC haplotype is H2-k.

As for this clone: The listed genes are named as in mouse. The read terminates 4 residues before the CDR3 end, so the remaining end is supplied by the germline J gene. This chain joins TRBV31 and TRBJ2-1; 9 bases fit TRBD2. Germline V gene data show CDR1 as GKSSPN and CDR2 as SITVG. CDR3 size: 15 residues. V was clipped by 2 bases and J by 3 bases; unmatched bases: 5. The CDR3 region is CAWSRGWGGYAEQFF. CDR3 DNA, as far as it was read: TGTGCCTGGAGTAGGGGCTGGGGGGGCTATGCT.

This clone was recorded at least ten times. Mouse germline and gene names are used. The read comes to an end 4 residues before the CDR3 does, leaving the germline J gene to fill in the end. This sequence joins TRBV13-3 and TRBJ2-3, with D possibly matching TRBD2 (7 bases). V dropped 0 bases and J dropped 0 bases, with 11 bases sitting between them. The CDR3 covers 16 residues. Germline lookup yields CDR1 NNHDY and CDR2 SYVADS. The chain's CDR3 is CASSDAWGPSAETLYF. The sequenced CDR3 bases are TGTGCCAGCAGTGATGCCTGGGGGCCTAGTGCAGAA.

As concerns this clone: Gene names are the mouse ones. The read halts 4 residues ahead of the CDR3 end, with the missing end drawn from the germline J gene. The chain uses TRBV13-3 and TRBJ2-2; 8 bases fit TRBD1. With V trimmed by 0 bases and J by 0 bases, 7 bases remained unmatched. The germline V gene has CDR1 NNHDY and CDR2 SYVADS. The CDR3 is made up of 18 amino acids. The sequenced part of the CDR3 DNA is TGTGCCAGCAGTGATGCGGTCAGGGGGCCTGCAAACACCGGG. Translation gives CASSDAVRGPANTG. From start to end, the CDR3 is CASSDAVRGPANTGQLYF.

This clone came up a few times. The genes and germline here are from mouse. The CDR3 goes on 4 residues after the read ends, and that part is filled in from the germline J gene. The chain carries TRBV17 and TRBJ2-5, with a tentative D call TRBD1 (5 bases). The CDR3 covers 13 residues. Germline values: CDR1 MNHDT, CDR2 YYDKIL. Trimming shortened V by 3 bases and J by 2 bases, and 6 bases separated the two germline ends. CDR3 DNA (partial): TGTGCTAGCAGTAGGGACATCCAAGAC. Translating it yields CASSRDIQD. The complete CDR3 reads CASSRDIQDTQYF.

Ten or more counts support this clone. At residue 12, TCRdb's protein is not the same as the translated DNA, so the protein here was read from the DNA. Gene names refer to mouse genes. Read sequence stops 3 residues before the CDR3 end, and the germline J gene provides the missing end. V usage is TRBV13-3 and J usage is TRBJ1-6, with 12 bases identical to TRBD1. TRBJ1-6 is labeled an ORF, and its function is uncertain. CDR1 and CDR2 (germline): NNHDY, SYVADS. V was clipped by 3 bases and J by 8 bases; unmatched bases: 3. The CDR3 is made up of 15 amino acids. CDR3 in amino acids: CASSGGQGADSPLYF. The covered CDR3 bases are TGTGCCAGCAGTGGGGGACAGGGGGCAGATTCGCCC.

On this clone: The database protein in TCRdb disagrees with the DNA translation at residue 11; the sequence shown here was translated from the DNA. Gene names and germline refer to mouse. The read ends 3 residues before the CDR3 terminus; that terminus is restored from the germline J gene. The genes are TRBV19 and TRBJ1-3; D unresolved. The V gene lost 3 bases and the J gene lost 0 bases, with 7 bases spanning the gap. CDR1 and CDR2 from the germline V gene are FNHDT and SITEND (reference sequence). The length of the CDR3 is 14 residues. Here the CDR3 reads CASSSWDSGNTLYF. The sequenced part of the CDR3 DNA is TGTGCCAGCAGTAGCTGGGATTCTGGAAATACG. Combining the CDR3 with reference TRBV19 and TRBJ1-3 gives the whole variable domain GGIITQTPKFLIGQEGQKLTLKCQQNFNHDTMYWYRQDSGKGLRLIYYSITENDLQKGDLSEGYDASREKKSSFSLTVTSAQKNEMAVFLCASSSWDSGNTLYFGEGSRLIVV.

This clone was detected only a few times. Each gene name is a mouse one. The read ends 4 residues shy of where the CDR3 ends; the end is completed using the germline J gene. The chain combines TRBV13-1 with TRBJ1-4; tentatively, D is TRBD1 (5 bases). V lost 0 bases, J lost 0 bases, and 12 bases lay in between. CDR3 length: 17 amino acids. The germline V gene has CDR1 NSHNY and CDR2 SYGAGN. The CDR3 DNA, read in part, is TGTGCCAGCAGTGATGACTGGGACGTCCTTTCCAACGAA. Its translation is CASSDDWDVLSNE. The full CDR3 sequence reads CASSDDWDVLSNERLFF.

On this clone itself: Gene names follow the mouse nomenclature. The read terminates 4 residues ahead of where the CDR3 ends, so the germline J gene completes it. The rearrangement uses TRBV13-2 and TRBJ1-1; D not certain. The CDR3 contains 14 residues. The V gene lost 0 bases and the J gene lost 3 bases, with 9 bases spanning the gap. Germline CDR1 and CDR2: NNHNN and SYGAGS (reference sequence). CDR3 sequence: CASGDDARDTEVFF. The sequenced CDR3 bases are TGTGCCAGCGGTGATGACGCGAGGGACACA.

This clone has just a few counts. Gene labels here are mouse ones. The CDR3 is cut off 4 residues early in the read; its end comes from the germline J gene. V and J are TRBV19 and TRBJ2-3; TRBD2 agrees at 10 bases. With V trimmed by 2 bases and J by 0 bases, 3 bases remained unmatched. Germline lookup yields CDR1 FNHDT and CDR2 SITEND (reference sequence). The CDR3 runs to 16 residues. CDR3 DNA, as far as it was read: TGTGCCAGCAGTATTGCTGGGGGGGCTAGTGCAGAA. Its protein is CASSIAGGASAE. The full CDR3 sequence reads CASSIAGGASAETLYF. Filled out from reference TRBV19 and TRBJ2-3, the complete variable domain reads GGIITQTPKFLIGQEGQKLTLKCQQNFNHDTMYWYRQDSGKGLRLIYYSITENDLQKGDLSEGYDASREKKSSFSLTVTSAQKNEMAVFLCASSIAGGASAETLYFGSGTRLTVL.

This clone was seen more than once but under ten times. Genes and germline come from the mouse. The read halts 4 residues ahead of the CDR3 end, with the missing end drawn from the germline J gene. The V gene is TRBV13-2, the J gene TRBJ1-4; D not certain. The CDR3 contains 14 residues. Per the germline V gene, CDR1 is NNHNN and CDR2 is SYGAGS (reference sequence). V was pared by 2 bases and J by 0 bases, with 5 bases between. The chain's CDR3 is CASGEQISNERLFF. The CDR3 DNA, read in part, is TGTGCCAGCGGTGAACAAATTTCCAACGAA.

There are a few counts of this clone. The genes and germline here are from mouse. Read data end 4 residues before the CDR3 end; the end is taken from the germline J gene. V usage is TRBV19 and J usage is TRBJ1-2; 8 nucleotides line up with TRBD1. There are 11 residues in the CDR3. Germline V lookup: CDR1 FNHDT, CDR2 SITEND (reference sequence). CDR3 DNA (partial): TGTGCCAGCAGAACAGGGGGC. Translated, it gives CASRTGG. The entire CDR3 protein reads CASRTGGDYTF.

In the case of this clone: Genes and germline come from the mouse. The CDR3 sequence is CASSDVQEGSQNTLYF. CDR3 bases read: TGTGCCAGCAGTGATGTACAGGAGGGGAGTCAAAAC. V is TRBV13-3 and J is TRBJ2-4; TRBD1 is a possible D gene (5 bases). The CDR3 is cut off 4 residues early in the read; its end comes from the germline J gene. Germline CDR1 and CDR2: NNHDY and SYVADS. The V end was cut by 0 bases, the J end by 0 bases, with 11 bases between. The CDR3 totals 16 residues.

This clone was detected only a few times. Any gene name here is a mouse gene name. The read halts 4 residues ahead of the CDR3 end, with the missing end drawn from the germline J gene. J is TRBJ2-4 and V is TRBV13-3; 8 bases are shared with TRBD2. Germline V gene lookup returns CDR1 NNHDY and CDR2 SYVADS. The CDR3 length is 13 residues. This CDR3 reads CASRGTGENTLYF. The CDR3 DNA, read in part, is TGTGCCAGCAGAGGGACTGGAGAAAAC.

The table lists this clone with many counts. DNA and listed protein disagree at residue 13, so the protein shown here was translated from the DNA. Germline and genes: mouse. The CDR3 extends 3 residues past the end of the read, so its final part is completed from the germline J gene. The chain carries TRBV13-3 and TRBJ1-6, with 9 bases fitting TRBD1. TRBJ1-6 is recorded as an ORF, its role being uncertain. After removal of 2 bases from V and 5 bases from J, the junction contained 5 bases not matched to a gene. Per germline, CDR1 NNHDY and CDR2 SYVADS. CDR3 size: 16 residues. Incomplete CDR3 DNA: TGTGCCAGCAGTGACCCAGACAGGGGGGATAATTCGCCC. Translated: CASSDPDRGDNSP. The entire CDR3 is CASSDPDRGDNSPLYF.

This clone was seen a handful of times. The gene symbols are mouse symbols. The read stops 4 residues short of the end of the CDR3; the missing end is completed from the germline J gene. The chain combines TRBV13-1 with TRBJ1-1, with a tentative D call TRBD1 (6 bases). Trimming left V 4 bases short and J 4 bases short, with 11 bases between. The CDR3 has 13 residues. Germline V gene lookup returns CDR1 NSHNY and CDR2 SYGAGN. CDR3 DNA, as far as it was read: TGTGCCAGCAGTCAGGGGAGGGGCACA. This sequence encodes CASSQGRGT. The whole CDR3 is CASSQGRGTEVFF.

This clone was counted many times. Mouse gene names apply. CDR3 amino acids: CTCRTGTGGPYEQYF. CDR3 bases read: TGCACCTGCAGGACCGGGACTGGGGGTCCCTAT. The chain combines TRBV1 with TRBJ2-7; TRBD2 matches 11 bases. The CDR3 is cut off 4 residues early in the read; its end comes from the germline J gene. Germline V lookup: CDR1 NSQYPW, CDR2 LRSPGD (reference sequence). After removal of 6 bases from V and 2 bases from J, the junction contained 6 bases not matched to a gene. The CDR3 has 15 amino acids.

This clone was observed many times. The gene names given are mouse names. This chain's CDR3 is CASRPGTGGDQDTQYF. The part of the CDR3 DNA that was read is TGTGCCAGCAGGCCCGGGACTGGGGGGGACCAAGAC. The chain recombines TRBV13-3 with TRBJ2-5, with 13 positions matching TRBD2. The read halts 4 residues ahead of the CDR3 end, with the missing end drawn from the germline J gene. The J segment lost 1 base and the V segment lost 5 bases, leaving 4 bases of the junction unmatched. The CDR3 length is 16 residues. Germline values: CDR1 NNHDY, CDR2 SYVADS.

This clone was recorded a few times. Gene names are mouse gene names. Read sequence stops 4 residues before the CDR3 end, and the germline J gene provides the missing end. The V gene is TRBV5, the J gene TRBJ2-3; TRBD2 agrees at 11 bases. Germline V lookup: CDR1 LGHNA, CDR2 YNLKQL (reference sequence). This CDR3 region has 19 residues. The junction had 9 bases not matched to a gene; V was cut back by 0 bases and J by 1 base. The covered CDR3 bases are TGTGCCAGCAGCCAAGAGGCCCAACTGGGGGGGCGCGGTGCAGAA. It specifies CASSQEAQLGGRGAE. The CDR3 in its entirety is CASSQEAQLGGRGAETLYF.

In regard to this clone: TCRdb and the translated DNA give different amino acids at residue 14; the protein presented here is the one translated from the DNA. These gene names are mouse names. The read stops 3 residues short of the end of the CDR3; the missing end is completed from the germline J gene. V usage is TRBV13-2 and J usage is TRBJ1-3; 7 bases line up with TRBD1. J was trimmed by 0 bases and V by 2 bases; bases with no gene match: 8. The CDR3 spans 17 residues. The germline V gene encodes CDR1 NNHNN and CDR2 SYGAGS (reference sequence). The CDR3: CASGEMGQLNSGNTLYF. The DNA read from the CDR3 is TGTGCCAGCGGTGAAATGGGACAGCTAAATTCTGGAAATACG.

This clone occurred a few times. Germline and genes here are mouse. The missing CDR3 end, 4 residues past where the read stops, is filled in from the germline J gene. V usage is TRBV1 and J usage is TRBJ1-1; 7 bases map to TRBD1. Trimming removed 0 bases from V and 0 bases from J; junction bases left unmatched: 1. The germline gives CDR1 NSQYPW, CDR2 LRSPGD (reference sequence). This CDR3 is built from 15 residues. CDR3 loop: CTCSADTGANTEVFF. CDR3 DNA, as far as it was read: TGCACCTGCAGTGCAGATACAGGGGCAAACACA.

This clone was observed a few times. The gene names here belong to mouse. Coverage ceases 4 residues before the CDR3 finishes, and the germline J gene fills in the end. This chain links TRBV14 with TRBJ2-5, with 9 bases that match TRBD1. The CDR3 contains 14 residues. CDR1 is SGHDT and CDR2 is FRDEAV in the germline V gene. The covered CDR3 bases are TGTGCCAGCAGTCCACAGGGGGCGCGGGAC. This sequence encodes CASSPQGARD. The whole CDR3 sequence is CASSPQGARDTQYF.

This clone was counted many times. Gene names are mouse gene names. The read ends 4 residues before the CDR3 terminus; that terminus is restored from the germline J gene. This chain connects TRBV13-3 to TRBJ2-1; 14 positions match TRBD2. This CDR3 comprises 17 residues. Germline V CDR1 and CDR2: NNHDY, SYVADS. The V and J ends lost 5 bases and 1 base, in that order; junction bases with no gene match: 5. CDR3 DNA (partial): TGTGCCAGCAGCTCCGGGACTGGGGGGGCGAACTATGCT. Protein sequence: CASSSGTGGANYA. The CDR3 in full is CASSSGTGGANYAEQFF.

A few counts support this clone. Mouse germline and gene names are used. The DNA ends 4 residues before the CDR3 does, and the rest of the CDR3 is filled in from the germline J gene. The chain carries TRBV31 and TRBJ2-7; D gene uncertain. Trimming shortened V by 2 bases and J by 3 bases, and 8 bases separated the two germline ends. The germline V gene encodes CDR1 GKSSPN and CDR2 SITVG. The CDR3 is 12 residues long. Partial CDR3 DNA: TGTGCCTGGAGTACCTGGTTCTAT. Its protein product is CAWSTWFY. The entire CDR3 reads CAWSTWFYEQYF.

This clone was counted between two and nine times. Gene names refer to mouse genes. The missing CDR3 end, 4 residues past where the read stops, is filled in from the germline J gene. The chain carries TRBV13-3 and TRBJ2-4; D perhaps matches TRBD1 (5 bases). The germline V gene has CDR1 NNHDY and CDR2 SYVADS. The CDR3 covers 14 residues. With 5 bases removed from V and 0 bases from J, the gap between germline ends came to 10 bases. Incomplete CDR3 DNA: TGTGCCAGCAGCGGACAATATAGTCAAAAC. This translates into CASSGQYSQN. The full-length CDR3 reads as CASSGQYSQNTLYF. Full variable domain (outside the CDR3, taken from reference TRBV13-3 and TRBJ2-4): EAAVTQSPRSKVAVTGGKVTLSCHQTNNHDYMYWYRQDTGHGLRLIHYSYVADSTEKGDIPDGYKASRPSQENFSLILELASLSQTAVYFCASSGQYSQNTLYFGAGTRLSVL.

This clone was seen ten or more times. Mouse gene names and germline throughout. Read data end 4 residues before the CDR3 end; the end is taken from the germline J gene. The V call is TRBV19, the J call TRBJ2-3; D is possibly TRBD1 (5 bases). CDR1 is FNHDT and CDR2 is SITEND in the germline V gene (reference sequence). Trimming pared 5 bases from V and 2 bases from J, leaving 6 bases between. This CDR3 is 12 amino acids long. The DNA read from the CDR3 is TGTGCCAGCAGGGACAATGCAGAA. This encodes CASRDNAE. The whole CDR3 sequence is CASRDNAETLYF.

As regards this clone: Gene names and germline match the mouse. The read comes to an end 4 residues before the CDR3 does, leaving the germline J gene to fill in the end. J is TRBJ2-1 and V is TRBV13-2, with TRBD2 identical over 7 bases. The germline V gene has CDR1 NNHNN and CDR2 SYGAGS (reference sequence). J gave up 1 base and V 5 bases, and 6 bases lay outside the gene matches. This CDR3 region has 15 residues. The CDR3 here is CASGASLGNYAEQFF. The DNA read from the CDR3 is TGTGCCAGCGGCGCCTCACTGGGGAACTATGCT.

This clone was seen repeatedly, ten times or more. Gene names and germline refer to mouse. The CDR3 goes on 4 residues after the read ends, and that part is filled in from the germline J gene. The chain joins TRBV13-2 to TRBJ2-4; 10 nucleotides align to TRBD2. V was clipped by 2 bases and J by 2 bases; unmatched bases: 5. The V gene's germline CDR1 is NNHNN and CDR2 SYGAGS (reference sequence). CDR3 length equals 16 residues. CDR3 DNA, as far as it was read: TGTGCCAGCGGTGACTGGGGGGGCGCGGATCAAAAC. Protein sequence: CASGDWGGADQN. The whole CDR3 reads CASGDWGGADQNTLYF.

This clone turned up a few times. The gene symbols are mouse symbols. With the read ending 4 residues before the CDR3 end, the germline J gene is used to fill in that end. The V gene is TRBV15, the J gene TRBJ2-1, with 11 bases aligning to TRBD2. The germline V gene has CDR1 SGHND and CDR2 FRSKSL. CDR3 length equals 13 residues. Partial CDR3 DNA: TGTGCCAGCAGTTGGGACTGGGGGGCT. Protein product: CASSWDWGA. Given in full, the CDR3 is CASSWDWGAEQFF.

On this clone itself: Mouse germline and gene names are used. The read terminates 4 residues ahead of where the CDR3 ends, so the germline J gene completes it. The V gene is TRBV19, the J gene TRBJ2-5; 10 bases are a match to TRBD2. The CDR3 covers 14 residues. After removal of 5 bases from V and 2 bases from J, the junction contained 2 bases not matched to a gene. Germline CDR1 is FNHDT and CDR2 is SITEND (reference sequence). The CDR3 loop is CASRDWGTQDTQYF. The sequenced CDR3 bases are TGTGCCAGCAGGGACTGGGGGACCCAAGAC.

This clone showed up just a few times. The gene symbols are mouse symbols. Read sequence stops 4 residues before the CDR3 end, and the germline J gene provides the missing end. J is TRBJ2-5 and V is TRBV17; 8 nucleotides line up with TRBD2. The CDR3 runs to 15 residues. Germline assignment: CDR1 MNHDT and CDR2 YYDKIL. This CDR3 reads CASSRGGWGEDTQYF. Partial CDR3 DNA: TGTGCTAGCAGTAGAGGAGGCTGGGGGGAAGAC.

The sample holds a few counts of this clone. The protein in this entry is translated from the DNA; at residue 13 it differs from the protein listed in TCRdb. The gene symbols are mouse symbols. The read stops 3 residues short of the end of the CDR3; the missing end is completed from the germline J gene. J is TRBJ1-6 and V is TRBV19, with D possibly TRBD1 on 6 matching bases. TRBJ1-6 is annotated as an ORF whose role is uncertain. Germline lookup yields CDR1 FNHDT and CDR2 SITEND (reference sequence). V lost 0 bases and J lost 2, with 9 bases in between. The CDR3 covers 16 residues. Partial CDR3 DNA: TGTGCCAGCAGTATAGGTCGGACAGCCTATAATTCGCCC. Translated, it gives CASSIGRTAYNSP. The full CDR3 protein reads CASSIGRTAYNSPLYF.

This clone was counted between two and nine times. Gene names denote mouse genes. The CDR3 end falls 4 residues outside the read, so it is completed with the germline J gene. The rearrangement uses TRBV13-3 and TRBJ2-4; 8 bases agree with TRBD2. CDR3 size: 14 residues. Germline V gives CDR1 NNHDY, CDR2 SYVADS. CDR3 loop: CASSDLGGSNTLYF. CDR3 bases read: TGTGCCAGCAGTGATTTGGGGGGGTCAAAC.